The 10 T cell receptor beta chains given below trace back to one sample, sequenced in a study of T-cell reconstitution after alpha-beta-depleted transplantation in children. Unique molecular identifiers were used to barcode this TCRbeta library. TCRdb independently ran MiXCR on the PCR reads; one entry per CDR3 protein. Found here are around 360,000 distinct CDR3 sequences, about 9.3% of them singletons; the top ten hold approximately 2.3%. This specimen was PBMCs from the stem cell graft donor, taken from the stem cell graft. Receptor source: a human donor who donated a stem cell graft to a child with acute lymphoblastic leukemia.

The chain combines TRBV12-3 or TRBV12-4 with TRBJ1-5; 9 bases match TRBD1. With 3 bases clipped from V and 6 bases from J, the junction kept 9 bases outside the gene matches. The CDR3 consists of 16 residues. CDR3 sequence (DNA): TGTGCCAGCAGTTTCCCCGGGACAGGGACGGTTCAGCCCCAGCATTTT. Protein sequence: CASSFPGTGTVQPQHF.

This clonotype was counted a few times. The rearrangement uses TRBV7-9 and TRBJ1-2; the D is unclear. This CDR3 is built from 13 residues. Trimming shortened V by 5 bases and J by 6 bases, and 13 bases separated the two germline ends. Germline-derived CDR1 and CDR2 are SEHNR and FQNEAQ (reference sequence). The CDR3 loop is CASSGEVRHGYTF. CDR3 sequence (DNA): TGTGCCAGCAGCGGGGAGGTGCGACATGGCTACACCTTC.

This chain joins TRBV20-1 and TRBJ2-7, with TRBD2 matching over 8 bases. This CDR3 contains 12 residues. The junction had 7 bases not matched to a gene; V was cut back by 6 bases and J by 6 bases. Germline assignment: CDR1 DFQATT and CDR2 SNEGSKA (reference sequence). The CDR3, as DNA: TGCAGTGCCCCAAGCGGGAGTCCCGAGCAGTACTTC. It encodes CSAPSGSPEQYF.

CDR3 loop: CASSLRPGLAGSSNNEQFF. The CDR3 bases are TGTGCCAGCAGTTTAAGACCCGGACTAGCGGGATCTTCAAACAATGAGCAGTTCTTC. V is TRBV6-2 or TRBV6-3 and J is TRBJ2-1, with TRBD2 identical over 12 bases. Trimming removed 4 bases from V and 5 bases from J; junction bases left unmatched: 15. The CDR3 is 19 amino acids. Germline CDR1 is MNHEY and CDR2 is SVGEGT.

The chain employs TRBV30 and TRBJ1-5; D unresolved. The V end lost 3 bases, the J end lost 1 base, and 10 bases lay between the germline ends. CDR3 length equals 14 residues. CDR1 GTSNPN and CDR2 SVGIG come from the germline V gene (reference sequence). Written as DNA, the CDR3 is TGTGCCTGGAGCTCTTGGAGAAGCAATCAGCCCCAGCATTTT. It yields the protein CAWSSWRSNQPQHF.

This clonotype was found a few times. The chain links TRBV7-2 to TRBJ1-5; D uncertain. V shed 5 bases and J shed 1 base, with 15 bases lying between them. The V gene's germline CDR1 is SGHTA and CDR2 FQGNSA. The CDR3 totals 16 residues. The CDR3 protein is CASSPGMRRSNQPQHF. As DNA, the CDR3 is TGTGCCAGCAGCCCCGGTATGCGTAGAAGCAATCAGCCCCAGCATTTT. The full variable domain, rest sourced from reference TRBV7-2 and TRBJ1-5, is GAGVSQSPSNKVTEKGKDVELRCDPISGHTALYWYRQSLGQGLEFLIYFQGNSAPDKSGLPSDRFSAERTGGSVSTLTIQRTQQEDSAVYLCASSPGMRRSNQPQHFGDGTRLSIL.

This clonotype was counted many times. The chain carries TRBV5-1 and TRBJ1-5; no firm D call. Trimming pared 0 bases from V and 5 bases from J, leaving 6 bases between. The CDR3 has 13 residues. Germline CDR1 and CDR2: SGHRS and YFSETQ. CDR3 nucleotide sequence: TGCGCCAGCAGCTTGGCCGGGTATCAGCCCCAGCATTTT. Protein: CASSLAGYQPQHF.

The V and J genes are TRBV24-1 and TRBJ2-7; D is ambiguous. Germline V gene sequence: CDR1 KGHDR, CDR2 SFDVKD. Trimming took off 5 bases at V and 2 bases at J, with 12 bases between the two ends. The CDR3 sequence is 14 residues long. DNA of the CDR3: TGTGCCACCAGTGCCGCCGACGGGCCCTACGAGCAGTACTTC. Its protein product is CATSAADGPYEQYF.

This clonotype occurred a few times. The rearrangement links TRBV12-3 or TRBV12-4 to TRBJ2-7; D is unresolved. The V end was cut by 7 bases, the J end by 2 bases, with 15 bases between. The CDR3 is 14 amino acids. CDR3 DNA sequence: TGTGCCAGCACCCCAGGAACAGCACCCTACGAGCAGTACTTC. Translating it yields CASTPGTAPYEQYF.

This rearrangement joins TRBV25-1 to TRBJ2-6; maybe TRBD1 (5 bases). This CDR3 has 16 amino acids. Germline CDR1 reads MGHDK; CDR2 reads SYGVNS. V lost 10 bases and J 0 bases, leaving 16 bases between the germline ends. The CDR3 region has the DNA TGTGCCATGGGCTCCAGGGTCCTCTCTGGGGCCAACGTCCTGACTTTC. It yields the protein CAMGSRVLSGANVLTF.